The next 6 T cell receptor beta chains were all read from a single sample in a study of blood T cell repertoires in COVID-19. The assay was immunoSEQ multiplex PCR, and TCRdb's table has in-frame clones only and misses some. The sample has 190,000 or so clones; around 90% are singletons. The sequenced material came from peripheral blood. These receptors came from a man between 40 and 49 years old with acute or convalescent COVID-19.

This clone was picked up one time. This chain joins TRBV4-2 and TRBJ2-7, with a possible D match to TRBD2 (6 bases). Germline V gene lookup returns CDR1 LGHNA and CDR2 YNFKEQ. The CDR3 length is 14 residues. The V end was cut by 1 base, the J end by 2 bases, with 9 bases between. Written as DNA, the CDR3 is TGTGCCAGCAGCCAAGTGGGCGGGACCTACGAGCAGTACTTC. Translated: CASSQVGGTYEQYF.

The rearrangement links TRBV6-6 to TRBJ2-1; a possible D gene is TRBD1 (5 bases). This CDR3 contains 13 residues. The germline CDR1 and CDR2 sequences are MNHNY and SVGAGI (reference sequence). V lost 1 base, J lost 5 bases, and 6 bases lay in between. The DNA for the CDR3 is TGTGCCAGCAGTTACTTGGGGCACAATGAGCAGTTCTTC. As protein: CASSYLGHNEQFF.

This chain links TRBV6-6 with TRBJ2-3; no firm D call. CDR1 and CDR2 (germline): MNHNY, SVGAGI (reference sequence). The CDR3 runs 12 residues. The germline V and J ends were trimmed by 8 bases and 6 bases, with 12 bases remaining between them. The CDR3 DNA is TGTGCCAGCGGTCCCCGGTGGGATACGCAGTATTTT. Its protein product is CASGPRWDTQYF.

CDR3 sequence (DNA): TGTGCCAGCAGCCAGCCGGGACTAGCGGGGGCAGATACGCAGTATTTT. As protein: CASSQPGLAGADTQYF. The chain is built from TRBV3-1 (or the pseudogene TRBV3-2) and TRBJ2-3, with 14 bases lining up with TRBD2. Germline CDR1 and CDR2: LGHDT and YNNKEL (reference sequence). V lost 3 bases to trimming and J lost 4 bases; unmatched junction nucleotides: 3. The CDR3 spans 16 residues.

This chain connects TRBV7-6 to TRBJ1-4; D unclear. V was pared by 3 bases and J by 0 bases, with 17 bases between. The germline V gene encodes CDR1 SGHVS and CDR2 FNYEAQ. The CDR3 is made up of 18 amino acids. The chain's CDR3 is CASSFSGSSVATNEKLFF. The CDR3 nucleotides read TGTGCCAGCAGCTTTTCTGGTAGTTCCGTTGCAACTAATGAAAAACTGTTTTTT.

The chain links TRBV10-3 to TRBJ2-3; D might be TRBD1 (6 bases). V lost 11 bases and J lost 2, with 20 bases in between. Germline lookup yields CDR1 ENHRY and CDR2 SYGVKD. The CDR3 covers 15 residues. The chain's CDR3 is CASKTGGPNTDTQYF. CDR3 bases: TGTGCCTCAAAAACTGGGGGCCCCAACACAGATACGCAGTATTTT.